This entry concerns a single T cell receptor beta chain. Study processing details: Counts of nucleated cells, estimated from reference gene primer amplification, were obtained. TCRdb's table, derived via immunoSEQ multiplex PCR, lists solely in-frame clones and lacks some. V and J calls and clone size are copied from that table; D and trimming were computed from the DNA. The sample includes around 130,000 clones, over 80% of them seen just once. This specimen belongs to a study of blood T cell repertoires in COVID-19. Study context: COVID-19 samples from acute and convalescent phases originated in the United States, Italy and Spain. PBMCs, B-cell-depleted T cells, or T cells provided the cDNA or gDNA that made up the material.

The junction had 9 bases not matched to a gene; V was cut back by 4 bases and J by 9 bases. The CDR3 has 14 amino acids. The germline CDR1 and CDR2 sequences are SGHTS and YDEGEE. This receptor was identified in a man in his forties or fifties with active or convalescent COVID-19. The sample comprised peripheral blood. The gene calls are TRBV5-8 and TRBJ1-5; 8 nucleotides align to TRBD1. The CDR3 sequence is CASSAGTGGTPQHF. The DNA for the CDR3 is TGTGCCAGCAGCGCCGGGACAGGTGGGACGCCCCAGCATTTT.